The present T cell receptor beta chain was sequenced within a study of identical twins. Whole-study results and caveats: Invariant populations such as MAIT and iNKT cells could partly muddle zero-insertion analyses. Within cord blood, abundant beta clonotypes carried fewer insertions, but memory repertoires showed no such trend.

The sample holds many counts of this clonotype. Its antigen is unknown. TCRdb used MiXCR to reprocess the 5' RACE reads, holding one entry per CDR3 protein. The sample carries about 690,000 distinct CDR3 sequences, 6.1% recorded once. The TCR originated in a man between 18 and 29 years old in good health. The specimen was naive T cells sorted from blood.

The CDR3 nucleotides read TGTGCCATCAGTGAGTCCCATGGACAGGCATATAATTCACCCCTCCACTTT. This sequence encodes CAISESHGQAYNSPLHF. The V and J genes are TRBV10-3 and TRBJ1-6; the match to TRBD1 covers 7 bases. V lost 0 bases, J lost 4 bases, and 6 bases stayed unmatched. This CDR3 contains 17 residues. The germline V gene has CDR1 ENHRY and CDR2 SYGVKD.